This T cell receptor beta chain comes out of a study of T cell responses to AZD1222 COVID-19 vaccine. Study conclusions and caveats: Only five to seven AZD1222 recipients tested seropositive at baseline. Donors were chiefly white British, with a greater number of females, and clonal diversity was perhaps underestimated.

Notes on this clone: Its target is unknown.

This CDR3 region has 13 residues. Germline-derived CDR1 and CDR2 are LNHDA and SQIVND (reference sequence). V was cut by 11 bases and J by 2 bases, with 16 bases left in between. Assay: immunoSEQ multiplex PCR; the TCRdb copy retains only in-frame clones and omits some. The sample yields roughly 140,000 clones, 85% to 95% seen once. The input for sequencing was peripheral blood, taken on day 0 of AZD1222 vaccination. The source of this sequence is an adult in good health. This chain connects TRBV19 to TRBJ2-7; TRBD2 might be the D (6 bases). The CDR3 DNA is TGTGCCCGAGAGATACTAGCTGCCTACGAGCAGTACTTC. Encoded protein: CAREILAAYEQYF.